Below, one TCR beta chain is given with its context. Its antigen remains unidentified. The entry originates in a study of T cell responses to AZD1222 COVID-19 vaccine. Study at large: Second-dose recipients at about 4 or about 12 weeks were treated as one pooled group.

Some clones are missing from TCRdb's copy, which holds only in-frame ones; the method was immunoSEQ multiplex PCR. This sample has around 140,000 clones, with 80% to 90% found just once. The CDR3 extends over 14 amino acids. Per germline, CDR1 SGHAT and CDR2 FQNNGV. V dropped 2 bases and J dropped 3 bases, with 11 bases sitting between them. Study outcomes and limitations: Spike-specific TCR breadth rose after two AZD1222 doses, and depth rose as well.

The gene calls are TRBV11-2 and TRBJ2-7, with D possibly TRBD2 on 5 matching bases. The receptor's source is an adult in good health. This specimen consisted of peripheral blood, obtained on day 0 of AZD1222 vaccination. The CDR3 loop is CASSLRLTFYEQYF. The CDR3, as DNA: TGTGCCAGCAGCTTAAGACTAACCTTCTACGAGCAGTACTTC. Filled out from reference TRBV11-2 and TRBJ2-7, the complete variable domain reads EAGVAQSPRYKIIEKRQSVAFWCNPISGHATLYWYQQILGQGPKLLIQFQNNGVVDDSQLPKDRFSAERLKGVDSTLKIQPAKLEDSAVYLCASSLRLTFYEQYFGPGTRLTVT.